This entry describes one T cell receptor (beta chain). The repertoire was sequenced with immunoSEQ multiplex PCR; TCRdb's copy has only in-frame clones and lacks some. Among under 200,000 clones, under 80% were seen once, and the ten largest hold about 3%. This entry is derived from a study of blood T cell repertoires in COVID-19. Source material: peripheral blood. The source of this sequence is a woman aged 80 or older with acute or convalescent COVID-19.

CDR3 residues: CASSLAAGMRNIQYF. CDR3 DNA sequence: TGTGCCAGCAGCTTAGCAGCGGGAATGAGAAACATTCAGTACTTC. The chain combines TRBV7-2 with TRBJ2-4, with 7 bases identical to TRBD2. The CDR3 extends over 15 amino acids. V was clipped by 0 bases and J by 6 bases; unmatched bases: 5. From germline, CDR1 is SGHTA and CDR2 FQGNSA.